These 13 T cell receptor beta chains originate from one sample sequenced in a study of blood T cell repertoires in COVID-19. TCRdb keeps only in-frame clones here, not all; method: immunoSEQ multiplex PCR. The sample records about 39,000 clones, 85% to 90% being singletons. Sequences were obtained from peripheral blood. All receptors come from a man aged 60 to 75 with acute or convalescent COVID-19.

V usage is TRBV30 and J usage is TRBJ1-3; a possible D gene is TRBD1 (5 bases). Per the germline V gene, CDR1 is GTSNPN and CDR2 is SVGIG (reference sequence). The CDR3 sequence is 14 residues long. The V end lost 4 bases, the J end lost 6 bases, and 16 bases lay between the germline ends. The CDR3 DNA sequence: TGTGCCTGGACGAGCGGGCCAGGGAAAAACACCATATATTTT. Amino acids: CAWTSGPGKNTIYF.

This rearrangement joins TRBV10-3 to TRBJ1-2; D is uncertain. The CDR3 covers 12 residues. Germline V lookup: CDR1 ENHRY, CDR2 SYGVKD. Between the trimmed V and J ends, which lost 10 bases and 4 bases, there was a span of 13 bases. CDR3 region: CATLDGIYGYTF. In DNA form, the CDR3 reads TGTGCCACCTTGGACGGGATCTATGGCTACACCTTC.

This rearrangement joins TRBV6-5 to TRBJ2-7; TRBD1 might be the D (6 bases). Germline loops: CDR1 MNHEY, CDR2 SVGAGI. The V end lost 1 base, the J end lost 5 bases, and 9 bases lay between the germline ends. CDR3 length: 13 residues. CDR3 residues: CASSYWQGNEQYF. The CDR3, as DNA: TGTGCCAGCAGTTACTGGCAGGGGAACGAGCAGTACTTC.

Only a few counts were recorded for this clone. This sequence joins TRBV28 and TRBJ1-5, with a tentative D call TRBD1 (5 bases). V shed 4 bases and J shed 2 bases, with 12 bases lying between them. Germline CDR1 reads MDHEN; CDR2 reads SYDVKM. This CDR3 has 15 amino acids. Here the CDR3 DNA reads TGTGCCAGCAGTTGGGGCTCCGCAGGCAATCAGCCCCAGCATTTT. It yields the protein CASSWGSAGNQPQHF. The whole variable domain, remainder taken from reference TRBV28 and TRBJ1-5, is DVKVTQSSRYLVKRTGEKVFLECVQDMDHENMFWYRQDPGLGLRLIYFSYDVKMKEKGDIPEGYSVSREKKERFSLILESASTNQTSMYLCASSWGSAGNQPQHFGDGTRLSIL.

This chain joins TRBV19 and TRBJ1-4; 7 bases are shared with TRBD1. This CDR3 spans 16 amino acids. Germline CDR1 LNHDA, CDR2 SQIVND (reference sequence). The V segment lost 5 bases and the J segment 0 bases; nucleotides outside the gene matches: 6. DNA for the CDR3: TGTGCCAGTAGTTTTGGACAGGCTGCAACTAATGAAAAACTGTTTTTT. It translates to CASSFGQAATNEKLFF.

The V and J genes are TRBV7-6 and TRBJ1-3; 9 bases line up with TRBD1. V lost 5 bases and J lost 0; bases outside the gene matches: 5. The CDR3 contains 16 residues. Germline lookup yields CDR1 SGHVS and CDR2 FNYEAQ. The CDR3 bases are TGTGCCAGCAGCCCCGGACAGGGGAACTCTGGAAACACCATATATTTT. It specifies CASSPGQGNSGNTIYF.

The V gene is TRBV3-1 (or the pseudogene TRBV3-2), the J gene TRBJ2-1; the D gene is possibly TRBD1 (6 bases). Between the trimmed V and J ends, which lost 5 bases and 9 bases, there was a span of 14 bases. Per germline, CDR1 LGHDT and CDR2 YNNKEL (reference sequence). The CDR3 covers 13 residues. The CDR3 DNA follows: TGTGCCAGCAGCGCAGGGGAGTGGGGTGAGCAGTTCTTC. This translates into CASSAGEWGEQFF.

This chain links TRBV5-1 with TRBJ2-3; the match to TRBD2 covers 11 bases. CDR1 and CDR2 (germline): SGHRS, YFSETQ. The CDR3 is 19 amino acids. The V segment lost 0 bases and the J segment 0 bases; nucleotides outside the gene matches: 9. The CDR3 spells CASSLEPSGGFTSTDTQYF. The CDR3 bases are TGCGCCAGCAGCTTGGAGCCTAGCGGGGGGTTCACTAGCACAGATACGCAGTATTTT.

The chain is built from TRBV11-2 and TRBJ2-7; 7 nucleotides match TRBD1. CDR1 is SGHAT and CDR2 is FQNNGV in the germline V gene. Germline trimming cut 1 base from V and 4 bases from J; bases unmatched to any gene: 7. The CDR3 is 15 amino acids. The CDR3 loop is CASSLVAGGRYEQYF. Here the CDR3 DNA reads TGTGCCAGCAGCTTAGTTGCAGGGGGTAGGTACGAGCAGTACTTC. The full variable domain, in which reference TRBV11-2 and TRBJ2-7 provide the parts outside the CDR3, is EAGVAQSPRYKIIEKRQSVAFWCNPISGHATLYWYQQILGQGPKLLIQFQNNGVVDDSQLPKDRFSAERLKGVDSTLKIQPAKLEDSAVYLCASSLVAGGRYEQYFGPGTRLTVT.

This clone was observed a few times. CDR3 sequence (DNA): TGTGCCAGCAGTCCTCCCCCAAAGGGGCGCCCCTACGAGCAGTACTTC. Protein sequence: CASSPPPKGRPYEQYF. This chain connects TRBV27 to TRBJ2-7, with D maybe TRBD1 (5 bases). The CDR3 spans 16 residues. Germline V gene data show CDR1 as MNHEY and CDR2 as SMNVEV (reference sequence). The germline V and J ends were trimmed by 5 bases and 2 bases, with 19 bases remaining between them.

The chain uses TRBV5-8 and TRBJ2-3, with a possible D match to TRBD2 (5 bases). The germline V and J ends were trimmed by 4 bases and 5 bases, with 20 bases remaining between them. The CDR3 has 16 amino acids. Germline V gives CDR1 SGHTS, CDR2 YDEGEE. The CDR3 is CASSRGTALARDTQYF. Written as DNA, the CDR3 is TGTGCCAGCAGCCGCGGAACAGCCCTAGCAAGAGATACGCAGTATTTT.

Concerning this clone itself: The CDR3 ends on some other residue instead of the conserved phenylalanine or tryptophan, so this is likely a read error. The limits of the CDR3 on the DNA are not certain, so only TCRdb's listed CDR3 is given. CDR3 loop: CASSLPRGQL. This rearrangement joins TRBV4-1 to TRBJ1-1; the D call of TRBD1 is as the table states it, not checked on the DNA. Germline V gene sequence: CDR1 MGHRA, CDR2 YSYEKL. The CDR3 is 10 amino acids long, termini counted.

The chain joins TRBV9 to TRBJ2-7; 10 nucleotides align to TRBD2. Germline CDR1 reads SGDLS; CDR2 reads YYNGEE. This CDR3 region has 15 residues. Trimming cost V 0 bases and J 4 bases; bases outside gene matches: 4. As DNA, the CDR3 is TGTGCCAGCAGCGTAGGACCGGGACTAGCGTACGAGCAGTACTTC. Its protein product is CASSVGPGLAYEQYF.